These T cell receptor beta chains were read from a single sample in a study of blood T cell repertoires in COVID-19. The table came from immunoSEQ multiplex PCR; TCRdb's copy has only in-frame clones and leaves some out. The data hold 45,000 to 50,000 clones, with 88% observed a single time. What was sequenced was peripheral blood. All receptors derive from a man over 45 with active COVID-19. The CDR3 runs from the conserved cysteine through the conserved F or W. Each record gives: V gene, J gene, D gene, clone size, CDR3 protein, CDR3 DNA. The D gene is left open where the match is weak. The size of a clone is reported for some rows only, either as once, few or many, or as a class for expanded clones.

V gene: TRBV7-9
J gene: TRBJ2-1
D gene: -
clone size: -
CDR3 protein: CASSSTRTFSPHEQFF
CDR3 DNA: TGTGCCAGCAGCTCCACCCGTACTTTCTCCCCCCATGAGCAGTTCTTC

V gene: TRBV7-8
J gene: TRBJ1-5
D gene: -
clone size: -
CDR3 protein: CASNRDSNQPQHF
CDR3 DNA: TGTGCCAGCAACAGGGATAGTAATCAGCCCCAGCATTTT

V gene: TRBV11-2
J gene: TRBJ2-5
D gene: TRBD2
clone size: -
CDR3 protein: CASSLGGLAGATQETQYF
CDR3 DNA: TGTGCCAGCAGCTTAGGGGGACTAGCGGGAGCGACCCAAGAGACCCAGTACTTC

V gene: TRBV29-1
J gene: TRBJ1-2
D gene: TRBD1
clone size: -
CDR3 protein: CSVEGTAYGYTF
CDR3 DNA: TGCAGCGTCGAGGGGACAGCCTATGGCTACACCTTC

V gene: TRBV4-3
J gene: TRBJ2-3
D gene: -
clone size: -
CDR3 protein: CASSQGRGSFTDTQYF
CDR3 DNA: TGCGCCAGCAGCCAAGGACGGGGGAGCTTCACAGATACGCAGTATTTT

V gene: TRBV7-8
J gene: TRBJ2-7
D gene: -
clone size: -
CDR3 protein: CASSLLYEQYF
CDR3 DNA: TGTGCCAGCAGCCTCCTCTACGAGCAGTACTTC

V gene: TRBV24-1
J gene: TRBJ2-4
D gene: -
clone size: -
CDR3 protein: CATSDSGLAKNIQYF
CDR3 DNA: TGTGCCACCAGTGATTCAGGGCTCGCCAAAAACATTCAGTACTTC

V gene: TRBV19
J gene: TRBJ2-7
D gene: TRBD2
clone size: -
CDR3 protein: CASRWSSGRFYEQYF
CDR3 DNA: TGTGCCAGTAGATGGTCGAGCGGGAGATTCTACGAGCAGTACTTC

V gene: TRBV25-1
J gene: TRBJ2-3
D gene: TRBD2
clone size: -
CDR3 protein: CASSESSGRTSSTDTQYF
CDR3 DNA: TGTGCCAGCAGTGAATCTAGCGGGAGGACGTCTAGCACAGATACGCAGTATTTT

V gene: TRBV10-1
J gene: TRBJ1-5
D gene: -
clone size: -
CDR3 protein: CASSEYGNQPQHF
CDR3 DNA: TGCGCCAGCAGTGAATATGGCAATCAGCCCCAGCATTTT

V gene: TRBV6-1
J gene: TRBJ2-3
D gene: -
clone size: -
CDR3 protein: CASSEIRGSTDTQYF
CDR3 DNA: TGTGCCAGCAGTGAAATACGGGGTTCTACGGATACGCAGTATTTT

V gene: TRBV7-9
J gene: TRBJ1-2
D gene: TRBD1
clone size: -
CDR3 protein: CASSLEGQGLYGYTF
CDR3 DNA: TGTGCCAGCAGCTTAGAAGGACAGGGGCTCTATGGCTACACCTTC

V gene: TRBV7-2
J gene: TRBJ1-5
D gene: -
clone size: once
CDR3 protein: CASSLVAGRISPQHF
CDR3 DNA: TGTGCCAGCAGCTTAGTGGCAGGCCGAATCTCGCCCCAGCATTTT